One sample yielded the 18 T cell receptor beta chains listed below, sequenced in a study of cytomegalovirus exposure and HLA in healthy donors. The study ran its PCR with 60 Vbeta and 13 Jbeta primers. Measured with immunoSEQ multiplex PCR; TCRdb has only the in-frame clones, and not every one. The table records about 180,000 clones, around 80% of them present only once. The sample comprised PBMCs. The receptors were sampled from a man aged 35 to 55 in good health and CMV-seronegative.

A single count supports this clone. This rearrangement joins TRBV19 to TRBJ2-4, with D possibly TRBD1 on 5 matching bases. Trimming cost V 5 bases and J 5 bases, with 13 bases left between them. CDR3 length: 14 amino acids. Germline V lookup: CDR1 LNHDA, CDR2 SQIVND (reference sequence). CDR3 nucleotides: TGTGCCAGTAGTTCCGACAGCCTTGAAAACATTCAGTACTTC. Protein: CASSSDSLENIQYF.

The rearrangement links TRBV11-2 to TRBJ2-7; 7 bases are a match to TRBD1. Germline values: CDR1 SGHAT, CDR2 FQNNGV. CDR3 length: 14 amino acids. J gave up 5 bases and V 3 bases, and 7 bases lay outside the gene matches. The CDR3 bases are TGTGCCAGCAGCTTTGGGGACAGACCGCACGAGCAGTACTTC. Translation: CASSFGDRPHEQYF.

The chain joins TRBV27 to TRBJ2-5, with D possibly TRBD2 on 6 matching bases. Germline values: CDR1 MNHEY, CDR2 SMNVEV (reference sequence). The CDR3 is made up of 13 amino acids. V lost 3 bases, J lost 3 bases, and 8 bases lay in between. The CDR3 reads CASSLRTKETQYF. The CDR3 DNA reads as TGTGCCAGCAGTTTGAGGACTAAAGAGACCCAGTACTTC.

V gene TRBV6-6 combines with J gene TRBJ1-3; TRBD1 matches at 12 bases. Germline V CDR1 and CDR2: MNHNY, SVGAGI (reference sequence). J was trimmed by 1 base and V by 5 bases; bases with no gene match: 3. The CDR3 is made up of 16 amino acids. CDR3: CASSGDRGRSGNTIYF. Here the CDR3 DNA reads TGTGCCAGCAGTGGGGACAGGGGGCGTTCTGGAAACACCATATATTTT.

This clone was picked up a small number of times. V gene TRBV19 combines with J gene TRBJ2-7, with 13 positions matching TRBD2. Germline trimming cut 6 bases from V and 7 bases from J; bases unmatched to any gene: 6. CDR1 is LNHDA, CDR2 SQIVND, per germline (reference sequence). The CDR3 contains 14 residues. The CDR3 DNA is TGTGCCAGTAGACCCCCGGGACTAGCGGGGGAGCAGTACTTC. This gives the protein CASRPPGLAGEQYF. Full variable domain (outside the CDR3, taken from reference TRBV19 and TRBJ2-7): DGGITQSPKYLFRKEGQNVTLSCEQNLNHDAMYWYRQDPGQGLRLIYYSQIVNDFQKGDIAEGYSVSREKKESFPLTVTSAQKNPTAFYLCASRPPGLAGEQYFGPGTRLTVT.

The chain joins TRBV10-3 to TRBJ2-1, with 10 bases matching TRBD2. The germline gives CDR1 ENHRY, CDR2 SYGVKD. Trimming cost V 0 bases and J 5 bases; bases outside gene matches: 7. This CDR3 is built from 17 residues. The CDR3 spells CAISESGELAGNNEQFF. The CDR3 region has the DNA TGTGCCATCAGTGAGTCGGGGGAACTAGCGGGAAACAATGAGCAGTTCTTC.

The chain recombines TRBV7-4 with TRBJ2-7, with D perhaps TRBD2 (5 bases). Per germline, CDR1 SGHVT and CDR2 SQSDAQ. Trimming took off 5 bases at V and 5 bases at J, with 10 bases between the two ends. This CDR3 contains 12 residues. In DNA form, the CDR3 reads TGTGCCAGCAGCCCGGGAAGTGACGAGCAGTACTTC. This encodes CASSPGSDEQYF.

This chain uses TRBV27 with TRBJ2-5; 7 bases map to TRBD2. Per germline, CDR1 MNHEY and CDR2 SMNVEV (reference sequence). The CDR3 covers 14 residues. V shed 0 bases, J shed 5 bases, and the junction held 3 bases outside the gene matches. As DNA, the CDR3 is TGTGCCAGCAGTTTATCTTTGGGGGGGGAGACCCAGTACTTC. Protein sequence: CASSLSLGGETQYF.

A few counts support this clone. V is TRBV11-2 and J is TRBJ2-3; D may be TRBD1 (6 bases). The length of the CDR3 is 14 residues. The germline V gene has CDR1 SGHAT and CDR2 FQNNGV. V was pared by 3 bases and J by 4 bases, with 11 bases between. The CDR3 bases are TGTGCCAGCAGCTTGTACAGGGCGGCAGATACGCAGTATTTT. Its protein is CASSLYRAADTQYF.

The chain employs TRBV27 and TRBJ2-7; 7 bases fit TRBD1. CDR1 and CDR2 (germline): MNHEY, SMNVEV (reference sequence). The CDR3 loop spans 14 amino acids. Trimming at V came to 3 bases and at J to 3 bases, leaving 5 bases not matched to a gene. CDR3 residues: CASSFGQGVYEQYF. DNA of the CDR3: TGTGCCAGCAGTTTCGGTCAGGGGGTCTACGAGCAGTACTTC.

The CDR3 DNA reads TGTGCCAGCAGCCCTATTGCAACTAATGAAAAACTGTTTTTT. Translation gives CASSPIATNEKLFF. The J gene is TRBJ1-4, the V gene TRBV7-2, with unresolved D. Germline CDR1 SGHTA, CDR2 FQGNSA. V was pared by 5 bases and J by 0 bases, with 7 bases between. This CDR3 spans 14 amino acids.

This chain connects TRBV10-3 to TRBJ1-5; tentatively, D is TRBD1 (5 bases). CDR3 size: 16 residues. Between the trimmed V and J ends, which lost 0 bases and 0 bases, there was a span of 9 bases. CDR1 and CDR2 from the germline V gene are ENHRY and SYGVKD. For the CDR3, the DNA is TGTGCCATCAGTGAGTCTAGGGGTGATAGCAATCAGCCCCAGCATTTT. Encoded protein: CAISESRGDSNQPQHF.

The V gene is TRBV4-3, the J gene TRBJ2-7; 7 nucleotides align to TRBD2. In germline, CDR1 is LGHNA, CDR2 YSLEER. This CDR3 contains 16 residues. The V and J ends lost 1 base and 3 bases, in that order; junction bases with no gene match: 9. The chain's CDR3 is CASSQGPGLVGYEQYF. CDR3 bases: TGCGCCAGCAGCCAAGGTCCCGGACTAGTTGGCTACGAGCAGTACTTC.

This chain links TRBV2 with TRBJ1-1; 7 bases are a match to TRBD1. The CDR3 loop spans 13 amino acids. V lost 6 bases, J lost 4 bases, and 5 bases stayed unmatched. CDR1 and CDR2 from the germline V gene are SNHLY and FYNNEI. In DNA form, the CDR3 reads TGTGCCAGCAGGAGAGGGACAGTCACTGAAGCTTTCTTT. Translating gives CASRRGTVTEAFF.

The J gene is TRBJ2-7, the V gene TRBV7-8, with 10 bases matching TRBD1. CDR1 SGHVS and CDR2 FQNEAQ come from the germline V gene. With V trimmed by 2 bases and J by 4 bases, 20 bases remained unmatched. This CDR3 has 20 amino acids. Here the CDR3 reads CASSLSILLRDRGGLYEQYF. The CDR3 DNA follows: TGTGCCAGCAGCTTATCAATCCTACTTCGGGACAGGGGAGGTCTGTACGAGCAGTACTTC.

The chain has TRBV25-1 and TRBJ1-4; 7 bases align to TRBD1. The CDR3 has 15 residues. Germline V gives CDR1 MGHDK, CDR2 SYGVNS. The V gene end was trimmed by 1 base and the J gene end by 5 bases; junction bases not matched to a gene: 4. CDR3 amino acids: CASSEWQGGNEKLFF. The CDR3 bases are TGTGCCAGCAGTGAATGGCAGGGGGGCAATGAAAAACTGTTTTTT.

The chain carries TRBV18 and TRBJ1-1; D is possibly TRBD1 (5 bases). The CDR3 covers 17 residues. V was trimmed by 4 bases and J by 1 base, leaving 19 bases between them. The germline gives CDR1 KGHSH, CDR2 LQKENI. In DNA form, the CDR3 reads TGTGCCAGCTCACAAGACAGAACTGCTACCTCGAACACTGAAGCTTTCTTT. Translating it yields CASSQDRTATSNTEAFF.

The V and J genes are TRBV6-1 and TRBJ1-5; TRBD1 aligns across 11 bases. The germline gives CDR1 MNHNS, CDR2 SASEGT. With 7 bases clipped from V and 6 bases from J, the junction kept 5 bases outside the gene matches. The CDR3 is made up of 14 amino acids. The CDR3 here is CASNGQGASQPQHF. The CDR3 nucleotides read TGTGCCAGCAACGGACAGGGGGCAAGTCAGCCCCAGCATTTT.